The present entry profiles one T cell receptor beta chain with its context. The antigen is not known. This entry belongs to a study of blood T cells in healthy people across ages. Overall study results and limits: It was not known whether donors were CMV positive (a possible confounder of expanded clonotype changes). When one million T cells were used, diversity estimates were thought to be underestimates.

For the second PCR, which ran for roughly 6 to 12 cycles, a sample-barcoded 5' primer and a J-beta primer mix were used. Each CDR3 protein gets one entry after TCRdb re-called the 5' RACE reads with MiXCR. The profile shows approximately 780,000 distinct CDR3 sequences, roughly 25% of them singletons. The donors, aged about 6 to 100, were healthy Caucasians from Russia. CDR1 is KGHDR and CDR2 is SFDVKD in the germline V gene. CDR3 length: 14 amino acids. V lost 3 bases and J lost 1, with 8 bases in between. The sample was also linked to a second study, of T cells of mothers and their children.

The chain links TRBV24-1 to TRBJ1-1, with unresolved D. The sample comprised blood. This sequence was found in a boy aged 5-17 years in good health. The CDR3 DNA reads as TGTGCCACCAGTGATCCGACGGAGAACACTGAAGCTTTCTTT. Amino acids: CATSDPTENTEAFF.